The present entry profiles one TCR beta chain with its context. Its recognized antigen is unknown. It has no much larger one-base neighbor in the sample; base qualities were not kept. The identical CDR3 is also encoded by other nucleotide sequences in the sample. These data belong to a study of CD8+ T cells in alopecia areata listed by TCRdb under 2018. In terms of the full investigation: Treated patients were enrolled in an open-label pilot trial of oral tofacitinib, 5 to 10 mg twice daily, for moderate-to-severe alopecia areata. In both human patients and the C3H/HeJ mouse model, the study applied high-throughput TCRbeta sequencing to look at T cell clonal expansion in alopecia areata. TCRbeta CDR3 regions were amplified by immunoSEQ multiplex PCR with 35 Vbeta forward and 13 Jbeta reverse primers. Patients on tofacitinib were biopsied at baseline and after 4 and 24 weeks of treatment, and several of the patients also had a later scalp biopsy. The RNA source kit depended on sample type: the PAXgene miRNA kit for fixed scalp, the miRNeasy kit for PBMCs, and the RNeasy kit for mouse skin. Patients received tofacitinib for 6 to 18 months and were then followed off drug for 6 months to check for delayed response and recurrence. In humans, TCRbeta sequencing was performed on scalp tissue and on sorted CD4+ and CD8+ peripheral blood T cells from healthy controls and from patients with patchy or totalis/universalis alopecia areata. Clonality in the scalp was compared among normal scalp (n=4), patchy alopecia areata scalp (n=8), and alopecia totalis/universalis scalp (n=8). The SALT score, which quantifies the percentage of affected scalp surface area, was used to measure disease severity in treated patients. The full study reports these points: Unlike mouse skin, which is dominated by gammadelta T cells, normal human skin has resident alphabeta T cells that are also sequenced, and this complicates analysis of the scalp TCR repertoire. Tofacitinib significantly lowered scalp clonality and the number of expanded CD8+ clones among the top 100 scalp clones. Compared with normal scalp, lesional scalp, particularly in alopecia totalis/universalis, had higher clonality and more expanded CD8+ clones, which suggests antigenic drive. Compared with mice, TCR sequences shared between patients were less clear, possibly partly because of HLA diversity across the patient population. The treated cohort was small, with a single nonresponder, so links between baseline CD8+ expansion and response need larger studies. Many expanded lesional clones were found to persist in scalp and blood during tofacitinib treatment, and relapse after treatment cessation may be partly explained by this persistence.

The sample's time point label is to be understood as: roughly 24 weeks on oral tofacitinib. The treatment or condition label here, explained by the study, means: oral pan-JAK inhibitor, 5-10 mg twice daily. Lesional scalp punch biopsies and peripheral blood were obtained from alopecia areata patients. PBMCs were isolated by density centrifugation and stained for CD3, CD4 and CD8, after which CD4+ and CD8+ T cells were sorted on a FACSAria. Including cysteine and phenylalanine, the CDR3 has 12 amino acids. Just the 36-base CDR3 DNA is kept, in frame starting at base 1. The germline V gene yields SQVTM for CDR1 and ANQGSEA for CDR2. V is reduced by 1 base and J by 1 base, leaving a spacing of 3 bases between them. Library preparation used the immunoSEQ multiplex PCR assay. For TCR sequencing, RNA was extracted from every sample and reverse transcribed into cDNA to serve as template. First-strand cDNA was synthesized with SuperScript III using a 2:1 mix of oligo-dT and random hexamers. A synthetic immune receptor repertoire was used to gauge amplification bias, and whatever bias remained was removed computationally. In the paper's pipeline: After raw reads were preprocessed to remove errors, the CDR3 was defined following IMGT conventions as running from the conserved cysteine to phenylalanine. To get clonality, Shannon entropy was normalized by log2 of the number of productive unique TCRs and the result was subtracted from 1. Whether each scalp clone was CD4 or CD8 was inferred by checking scalp TCRbeta sequences against the CD4 and CD8 repertoires from sorted blood. TCRdb provides this immuneACCESS table in a form limited to in-frame rearrangements. Some clones are lacking; in checked studies, under half of them reflect an unresolved V gene, and why the rest are absent is not known. That table is the source of V, J and clone size, and D and trimming were worked out from the DNA. This sample lists 150,000 to 200,000 clones; 60% to 75% were detected once. 14% of the sample rests with the top ten.

This sample comprised CD4+ T cells sorted from blood, obtained at week 24, from a patient treated with tofacitinib. The V and J segments used are TRBV29-1 and TRBJ2-3, with the identity of the D gene unclear. The receptor's source is a human donor with alopecia areata. The nucleotide sequence is given as TGCAGCGTTGAAGCAGGCACAGATACGCAGTATTTT. The resulting protein is CSVEAGTDTQYF.